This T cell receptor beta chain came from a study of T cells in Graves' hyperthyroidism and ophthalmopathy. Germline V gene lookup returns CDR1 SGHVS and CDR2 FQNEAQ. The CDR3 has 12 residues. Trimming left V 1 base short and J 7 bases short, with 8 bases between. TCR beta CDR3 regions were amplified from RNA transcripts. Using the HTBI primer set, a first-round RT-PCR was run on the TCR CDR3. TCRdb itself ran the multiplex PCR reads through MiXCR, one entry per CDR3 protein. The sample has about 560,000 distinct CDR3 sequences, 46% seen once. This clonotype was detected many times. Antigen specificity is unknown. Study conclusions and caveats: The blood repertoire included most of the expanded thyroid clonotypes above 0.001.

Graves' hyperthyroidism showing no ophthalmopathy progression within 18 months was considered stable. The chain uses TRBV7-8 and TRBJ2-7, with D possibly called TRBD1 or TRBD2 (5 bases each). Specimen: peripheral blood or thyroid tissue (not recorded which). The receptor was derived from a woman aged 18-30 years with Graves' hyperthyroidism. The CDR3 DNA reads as TGTGCCAGCAGCTTAGGAGGGGTTGAGCAGTACTTC. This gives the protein CASSLGGVEQYF.